The 12 T cell receptor beta chains listed next were all sequenced from one sample in a study of blood T cell repertoires in COVID-19. Method: immunoSEQ multiplex PCR; TCRdb's copy keeps in-frame clones and lacks some. This sample yields 250,000 to 350,000 clones, of which nearly 90% are seen a single time; under 3.5% belongs to the top ten. The sequenced sample consisted of PBMCs or T cells enriched from blood (not recorded which). Receptors were obtained from a woman aged 45 to 65 who had been exposed to COVID-19.

The chain recombines TRBV3-1 (or the pseudogene TRBV3-2) with TRBJ1-1; TRBD1 is a possible D gene (5 bases). Germline values: CDR1 LGHDT, CDR2 YNNKEL (reference sequence). The CDR3 has 15 amino acids. V was pared by 4 bases and J by 6 bases, with 18 bases between. This CDR3 reads CASSPLSDSSSEAFF. In DNA form, the CDR3 reads TGTGCCAGCAGCCCACTCTCTGACAGCTCGTCTGAAGCTTTCTTT.

The V call is TRBV9, the J call TRBJ2-7, with D possibly TRBD2 on 7 matching bases. V lost 7 bases and J lost 6, with 14 bases in between. From germline, CDR1 is SGDLS and CDR2 YYNGEE. This CDR3 spans 12 amino acids. The CDR3 protein is CASSERGGEQYF. Written as DNA, the CDR3 is TGTGCCAGCTCAGAGAGGGGGGGCGAGCAGTACTTC.

Points on this clone: This sample includes further DNA sequences coding for the same CDR3. V is TRBV6-5 and J is TRBJ2-3; D not resolved. This CDR3 spans 13 amino acids. Trimming pared 6 bases from V and 0 bases from J, leaving 7 bases between. Germline CDR1 is MNHEY and CDR2 is SVGAGI. CDR3 sequence (DNA): TGTGCCAGCAGCAGTCCTAGCACAGATACGCAGTATTTT. It translates to CASSSPSTDTQYF.

V is TRBV5-1 and J is TRBJ1-2; TRBD1 aligns across 7 bases. Germline V gene sequence: CDR1 SGHRS, CDR2 YFSETQ. The V and J ends lost 6 bases and 0 bases, in that order; junction bases with no gene match: 5. This CDR3 comprises 14 residues. CDR3 nucleotide sequence: TGCGCCAGCACCCCTACAGGGGCTAACTATGGCTACACCTTC. Protein: CASTPTGANYGYTF.

This clone was counted only a few times. The chain is built from TRBV19 and TRBJ1-1; maybe TRBD1 (5 bases). Germline CDR1 reads LNHDA; CDR2 reads SQIVND (reference sequence). CDR3 size: 17 residues. V was shortened by 6 bases and J by 4 bases, with 24 bases between the two germline ends. CDR3 DNA: TGTGCCAGTAGCCCTGGCCGGGACTGGGCAAGTGGCACTGAAGCTTTCTTT. As protein: CASSPGRDWASGTEAFF.

The chain is built from TRBV18 and TRBJ1-4, with TRBD1 matching 7 bases. V lost 1 base to trimming and J lost 5 bases; unmatched junction nucleotides: 10. Germline V lookup: CDR1 KGHSH, CDR2 LQKENI. CDR3 size: 17 residues. CDR3 bases: TGTGCCAGCTCACCACGTGCAGGGGGGACCAAGAATGAAAAACTGTTTTTT. Residues: CASSPRAGGTKNEKLFF.

The chain has TRBV28 and TRBJ1-1, with 7 positions matching TRBD1. The CDR3 is made up of 13 amino acids. Germline V gene data show CDR1 as MDHEN and CDR2 as SYDVKM. The V segment lost 7 bases and the J segment 11 bases; nucleotides outside the gene matches: 13. The CDR3 DNA reads as TGTGCCAGCAACAAAATACAGGGGCTCGGGGCTTTCTTT. It translates to CASNKIQGLGAFF.

This clone was seen a single time. CDR3 sequence (DNA): TGTGCCAGCAGCCAAAAATCTCTCCAGGGGGCAGCTGGAAACACCATATATTTT. It specifies CASSQKSLQGAAGNTIYF. V gene TRBV4-2 combines with J gene TRBJ1-3, with 8 nucleotides matching TRBD1. V was pared by 2 bases and J by 2 bases, with 11 bases of the junction left unmatched. Germline V gives CDR1 LGHNA, CDR2 YNFKEQ. This CDR3 comprises 18 residues.

This sequence joins TRBV15 and TRBJ2-3, with TRBD2 identical over 10 bases. With 1 base clipped from V and 1 base from J, the junction kept 11 bases outside the gene matches. The CDR3 is made up of 19 amino acids. CDR1 is LNHNV and CDR2 is YYDKDF in the germline V gene (reference sequence). The CDR3 here is CATSRGISGGYVRTDTQYF. For the CDR3, the DNA is TGTGCCACCAGCAGAGGGATTAGCGGGGGGTACGTCCGCACAGATACGCAGTATTTT.

The count of this clone is one. J is TRBJ2-3 and V is TRBV19, with a tentative D call TRBD1 (6 bases). CDR1 is LNHDA and CDR2 is SQIVND in the germline V gene (reference sequence). This CDR3 contains 16 residues. V dropped 3 bases and J dropped 0 bases, with 13 bases sitting between them. The CDR3 DNA follows: TGTGCCAGTAGTATTCTTACAGGGCCTAGCACAGATACGCAGTATTTT. It translates to CASSILTGPSTDTQYF.

This rearrangement joins TRBV7-9 to TRBJ1-1, with D hard to call. This CDR3 has 13 residues. Trimming stripped 8 bases from V and 0 bases from J, with 10 bases between. CDR1 is SEHNR and CDR2 is FQNEAQ in the germline V gene (reference sequence). The CDR3 is CASAIDLNTEAFF. The CDR3 DNA reads as TGTGCCAGCGCGATAGATTTGAACACTGAAGCTTTCTTT.

This clone was counted only a few times. This chain uses TRBV7-8 with TRBJ1-6; the D gene is possibly TRBD1 (5 bases). CDR3 length equals 16 residues. The germline CDR1 and CDR2 sequences are SGHVS and FQNEAQ. V was pared by 3 bases and J by 8 bases, with 17 bases between. CDR3 region: CASSFQTGTAHSPLHF. CDR3 coding DNA: TGTGCCAGCAGCTTTCAGACCGGGACTGCTCATTCACCCCTCCACTTT.